This paragraph covers one T cell receptor beta chain sequence. No antigen is known for it. The data derive from a study of blood T cells in healthy people across ages. A second PCR of about 7 to 12 cycles used a sample-barcoded 5' primer and a J-beta primer mix. TCRdb re-derived calls from the 5' RACE reads in MiXCR, one entry per CDR3 protein. The data contain about 840,000 distinct CDR3 sequences, 25% to 30% of them singletons. Overall study results and limits: With age, beta diversity per million T cells declined roughly linearly, significantly by 40.

Germline V gene data show CDR1 as LNHDA and CDR2 as SQIVND (reference sequence). Trimming left V 6 bases short and J 0 bases short, with 11 bases between. The CDR3 spans 14 residues. The data also belong to a second study, concerning T cells of mothers and their children. This second study notes: The study sampled a few healthy Caucasian mothers and their six children. Similar thymic selection effects on TCR recombination output appear in pairs, both related and unrelated.

The chain has TRBV19 and TRBJ1-1, with D possibly being TRBD1 (6 bases). This clonotype was obtained from a woman in her thirties or forties in good health. The sequenced sample consisted of blood. The CDR3 is CASSWGTLNTEAFF. In nucleotides, the CDR3 is TGTGCCAGTAGCTGGGGGACACTGAACACTGAAGCTTTCTTT. The complete variable domain, with remaining parts taken from reference TRBV19 and TRBJ1-1, reads DGGITQSPKYLFRKEGQNVTLSCEQNLNHDAMYWYRQDPGQGLRLIYYSQIVNDFQKGDIAEGYSVSREKKESFPLTVTSAQKNPTAFYLCASSWGTLNTEAFFGQGTRLTVV.